The entry below gives a single T cell receptor beta chain sequence along with its context. No qualities accompany the bases; no much larger clone lies one base away. Because TCR-alpha and TCR-beta chains were sequenced unpaired, no information on chain pairing was available. TCR libraries were generated with the immunoSEQ multiplex PCR assay, using TCR-beta and/or TCR-alpha/delta assays for each sample. The amplified TCR libraries were sequenced using the Illumina high-throughput platform. As for how the authors treated the data: Clustering and dimensionality reduction relied on pairwise TCRdist distances among GMM-specific receptors from T cells that were either sorted ex vivo or expanded in vitro. Sequence motifs defined by gene usage and CDR3 content were tested for enrichment in tetramer-positive versus tetramer-negative populations. TCRdb mirrors the immuneACCESS table, restricted to in-frame sequences. Some clones are absent from its copies; in checked studies, under half trace to an unresolved V gene, and the reason for the others is unknown. D and trimming come from the DNA, and the V and J calls and clone size come from that table. The sample data list 50,000 to 65,000 clones, and roughly 90% of these were observed just once. In total, the top ten clones hold 20% to 25% of the sample.

Trimmed from V: 2 bases; trimmed from J: 6 bases; junction bases lacking a gene match: 7. Including the terminal cysteine and phenylalanine, the CDR3 comprises 14 residues. Only CDR3 DNA remains: 42 bases, in frame from the first base. The sample originates from a study of T cells in tuberculosis listed by TCRdb under 2018. Some background on the complete study: The study combined CD1B tetramers and high-throughput TCR immunosequencing to characterize T cells specific for the mycobacterial lipid antigen glucose monomycolate (GMM). The full study reports these points: T cells that bind the CD1B-GMM tetramer with low affinity may have been missed by the stringent sort gate.

After being thawed and rested overnight, PBMC were stained with GMM-loaded CD1B tetramer, a Live/Dead dye and anti-CD3, and were then sorted on a FACS Aria II. C32 glucose monomycolate purified from Rhodococcus equi was loaded onto CD1B tetramers. PBMC used for tetramer sorting had been depleted of CD14-expressing monocytes for a separate study before cryopreservation. Around 100,000 tetramer-negative cells were sorted from each donor and analyzed alongside the tetramer-positive cells. GMM-loaded CD1B tetramers were used to sort antigen-specific T cells from several healthy South African adults. This receptor chain uses TRBV23-1 and TRBJ2-7; 7 central nucleotides agree with TRBD1. TRBV23-1 has ORF status, its function being uncertain. Source material: CD1b-GMM tetramer-negative cells sorted from PBMCs. The cell subset or site label for this specimen denotes: T cells not binding CD1B-GMM tetramer, sorted from same donor. This TCR derives from an adult woman with latent tuberculosis. The CDR3 loop reads CASSQKTGFGEQYF. The DNA sequence is as follows: TGCGCCAGCAGTCAAAAGACAGGGTTCGGCGAGCAGTACTTC.